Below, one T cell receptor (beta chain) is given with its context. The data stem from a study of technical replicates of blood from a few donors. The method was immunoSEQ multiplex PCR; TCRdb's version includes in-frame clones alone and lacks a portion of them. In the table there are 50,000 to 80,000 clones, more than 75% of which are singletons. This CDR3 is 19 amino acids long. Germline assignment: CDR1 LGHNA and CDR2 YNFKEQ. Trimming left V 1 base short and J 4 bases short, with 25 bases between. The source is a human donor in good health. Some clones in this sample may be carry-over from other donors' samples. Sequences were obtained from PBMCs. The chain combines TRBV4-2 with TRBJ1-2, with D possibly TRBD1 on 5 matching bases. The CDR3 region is CASSQVGLVAGSLVYGYTF. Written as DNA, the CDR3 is TGTGCCAGCAGCCAAGTCGGCCTGGTGGCAGGGTCGTTGGTCTATGGCTACACCTTC.